This is a list of T cell receptor beta chains from one sample in a study of Ad26.COV2.S vaccination and SARS-CoV-2 variants. Clones were read by immunoSEQ multiplex PCR, and TCRdb kept only the in-frame ones, dropping some. The sample includes about 680,000 clones, around 90% of them seen just once. The sequencing here drew on peripheral blood, taken in a trial of Ad26.COV2.S vaccine versus placebo. Receptors originate from a person aged 18 to 59 who received the Ad26.COV2.S COVID-19 vaccine or a placebo. CDR3s include the opening cysteine and the closing phenylalanine or tryptophan. Fields, in order: clone size, J gene, D gene, V gene, CDR3 DNA, CDR3 protein. A D gene is named only where the DNA matches it firmly. Clone size, where shown, is once, few, many, or a class for clones that have expanded.

clone size: .; J gene: TRBJ2-3; D gene: TRBD2; V gene: TRBV5-1; CDR3 DNA: TGCGCCAGCAGCTTGGGCCTAGCGGGGAACACAGATACGCAGTATTTT; CDR3 protein: CASSLGLAGNTDTQYF
clone size: .; J gene: TRBJ1-5; D gene: .; V gene: TRBV11-2; CDR3 DNA: TGTGCCAGCAGCTTGGGTTGGGCCCAGCCCCAGCATTTT; CDR3 protein: CASSLGWAQPQHF
clone size: .; J gene: TRBJ2-1; D gene: .; V gene: TRBV24-1; CDR3 DNA: TGTGCCACGAGCAGGAACAATGAGCAGTTCTTC; CDR3 protein: CATSRNNEQFF
clone size: .; J gene: TRBJ2-3; D gene: .; V gene: TRBV7-2; CDR3 DNA: TGTGCCAGCAGCTTGGACAACCTCAATACGCAGTATTTT; CDR3 protein: CASSLDNLNTQYF
clone size: .; J gene: TRBJ1-3; D gene: .; V gene: TRBV14; CDR3 DNA: TGTGCCAGCAGCCCCCGGGCCTCCTGGGGAAACACCATATATTTT; CDR3 protein: CASSPRASWGNTIYF
clone size: .; J gene: TRBJ2-3; D gene: .; V gene: TRBV21-1; CDR3 DNA: TGTGCCAGCAGCATGCGAGGGGAGAGGACAGATACGCAGTATTTT; CDR3 protein: CASSMRGERTDTQYF
clone size: .; J gene: TRBJ2-6; D gene: .; V gene: TRBV5-4; CDR3 DNA: TGTGCCAGCAGCTTCCATGCCTCTGGGGCCAACGTCCTGACTTTC; CDR3 protein: CASSFHASGANVLTF
clone size: .; J gene: TRBJ2-7; D gene: TRBD2; V gene: TRBV11-2; CDR3 DNA: TGTGCCAGCAGGGCTAGCGGGGGTTTCTCCTACGAGCAGTACTTC; CDR3 protein: CASRASGGFSYEQYF
clone size: .; J gene: TRBJ1-2; D gene: .; V gene: TRBV5-6; CDR3 DNA: TGTGCCAGCAGCATGACGGGTAACTATGGCTACACCTTC; CDR3 protein: CASSMTGNYGYTF
clone size: .; J gene: TRBJ2-7; D gene: TRBD1; V gene: TRBV10-3; CDR3 DNA: TGTGCCATCAGGACAGGGAACTTCTACGAGCAGTACTTC; CDR3 protein: CAIRTGNFYEQYF
clone size: .; J gene: TRBJ1-1; D gene: .; V gene: TRBV4-2; CDR3 DNA: TGTGCCAGCAGCCAAGTGGGAGGGGTTTCCGAAGCTTTCTTT; CDR3 protein: CASSQVGGVSEAFF
clone size: .; J gene: TRBJ2-5; D gene: .; V gene: TRBV6-2/TRBV6-3; CDR3 DNA: TGTGCCAGCATCCCCCTAGGAGGGACACAAGAGACCCAGTACTTC; CDR3 protein: CASIPLGGTQETQYF
clone size: .; J gene: TRBJ2-1; D gene: TRBD2; V gene: TRBV14; CDR3 DNA: TGTGCCAGCAGCGTAAGACTAGCGGGAGGCAATGAGCAGTTCTTC; CDR3 protein: CASSVRLAGGNEQFF
clone size: .; J gene: TRBJ1-2; D gene: .; V gene: TRBV18; CDR3 DNA: TGTGCCAGCTCACCCCGGACCGCCGGCTACACCTTC; CDR3 protein: CASSPRTAGYTF
clone size: .; J gene: TRBJ2-1; D gene: .; V gene: TRBV9; CDR3 DNA: TGTGCCAGCAGCGGAGGTGACCGCGGCAATGAGCAGTTCTTC; CDR3 protein: CASSGGDRGNEQFF
clone size: few; J gene: TRBJ1-3; D gene: .; V gene: TRBV7-9; CDR3 DNA: TGTGCCAGCAGCCCCTCAGGGGTGACTGGAAACACCATATATTTT; CDR3 protein: CASSPSGVTGNTIYF
clone size: .; J gene: TRBJ2-7; D gene: TRBD1; V gene: TRBV20-1; CDR3 DNA: TGCAGTGCTAGTCGGACAGGGGGGATCTACGAGCAGTACTTC; CDR3 protein: CSASRTGGIYEQYF
clone size: .; J gene: TRBJ1-3; D gene: .; V gene: TRBV6-1; CDR3 DNA: TGTGCCAGCAGTGAAGCGGTGAGGCCCTCGGGTGGAAACACCATATATTTT; CDR3 protein: CASSEAVRPSGGNTIYF
clone size: .; J gene: TRBJ2-2; D gene: .; V gene: TRBV2; CDR3 DNA: TGTGCCAGCAGTGAGGCTTACACCGGGGAGCTGTTTTTT; CDR3 protein: CASSEAYTGELFF
clone size: .; J gene: TRBJ1-4; D gene: .; V gene: TRBV5-1; CDR3 DNA: TGCGCCAGCAAGGCCGGGAACACAAATGAAAAACTGTTTTTT; CDR3 protein: CASKAGNTNEKLFF
clone size: .; J gene: TRBJ1-1; D gene: .; V gene: TRBV18; CDR3 DNA: TGTGCCAGCTCACCGGGCCTTAACACTGAAGCTTTCTTT; CDR3 protein: CASSPGLNTEAFF
clone size: .; J gene: TRBJ2-7; D gene: .; V gene: TRBV11-2; CDR3 DNA: TGTGCCAGCAGTTTGGTTTCAGCGGAGGTGCCCGAGCAGTACTTC; CDR3 protein: CASSLVSAEVPEQYF
clone size: once; J gene: TRBJ2-3; D gene: .; V gene: TRBV11-2; CDR3 DNA: TGTGCCAGCAGCCCCTCCGGAGGTAGCGGAGATACGCAGTATTTT; CDR3 protein: CASSPSGGSGDTQYF
clone size: .; J gene: TRBJ2-1; D gene: .; V gene: TRBV21-1; CDR3 DNA: TGTGCCAGCAGCGTCACTAGCGGGAGGGCCTACAATGAGCAGTTCTTC; CDR3 protein: CASSVTSGRAYNEQFF
clone size: .; J gene: TRBJ1-4; D gene: .; V gene: TRBV6-6; CDR3 DNA: TGTGCCAGCAGTTACGCCACAGGGCTAGATGAAAAACTGTTTTTT; CDR3 protein: CASSYATGLDEKLFF
clone size: .; J gene: TRBJ2-2; D gene: .; V gene: TRBV21-1; CDR3 DNA: TGTGCCAGCAGCAAATTGCACGGGAGGGCCGGCAGGAACACCGGGGAGCTGTTTTTT; CDR3 protein: CASSKLHGRAGRNTGELFF
clone size: .; J gene: TRBJ2-6; D gene: .; V gene: TRBV19; CDR3 DNA: TGTGCCAGTAGTATATTAGTCACTGGGGCCAACGTCCTGACTTTC; CDR3 protein: CASSILVTGANVLTF